This T cell receptor beta chain appears in the sequencing data of a study of cytomegalovirus exposure and HLA in healthy donors. CDR1 is SQVTM and CDR2 is ANQGSEA in the germline V gene. V lost 4 bases and J 0 bases, leaving 14 bases between the germline ends. CDR3 length equals 15 residues. Both 60 Vbeta primers and 13 Jbeta primers went into the PCR. Produced via immunoSEQ multiplex PCR; TCRdb's table is partial and in-frame only. The repertoire shows about 160,000 clones; the top ten hold 2.1%. The TCR originated in a man aged 30 to 45 in good health and CMV-seronegative. The chain recombines TRBV29-1 with TRBJ2-3, with D tentatively TRBD2 (6 bases). Sequencing input: PBMCs. As DNA, the CDR3 is TGCAGCGTTGGGGATAGCGGAACTAGCACAGATACGCAGTATTTT. It is translated as CSVGDSGTSTDTQYF.